These T cell receptor beta chains were read from a single sample in a study of T cell responses to AZD1222 COVID-19 vaccine. This table comes from immunoSEQ multiplex PCR, and its TCRdb copy is limited to in-frame clones, with some not included. The table has 150,000 or so clones, about 90% seen once; the top ten hold roughly 3.8%. The sample in question was peripheral blood, obtained 28 days after the second AZD1222 dose. The source is an adult who received the AZD1222 COVID-19 vaccine. Each CDR3 is given with its conserved first and last residue. The D gene is left open where the match is weak. Not all rows give a size; the values are once, few, many and, for expanded clones, a class.

.,TRBV7-2,TRBJ2-6,.,TGTGCCAGCAGCTTAAGGGTACCCAACGTCCTGACTTTC,CASSLRVPNVLTF
.,TRBV9,TRBJ1-4,.,TGTGCCAGCAGCGTAGAGGGCGGCCAGGGAAAACTGTTTTTT,CASSVEGGQGKLFF
.,TRBV2,TRBJ2-1,TRBD2,TGTGCCAGCAGAGCCCTAGCGGGGGGGCCATCCCGATACAATGAGCAGTTCTTC,CASRALAGGPSRYNEQFF
.,TRBV3-1/TRBV3-2,TRBJ2-7,TRBD1,TGTGCCAGCAGTCCCGGGACAGCCTACGAGCAGTACTTC,CASSPGTAYEQYF
.,TRBV6-5,TRBJ2-7,.,TGTGCCAGCAGTTCACAGGGTGCCGAGCAGTACTTC,CASSSQGAEQYF
few,TRBV5-1,TRBJ1-1,TRBD1,TGCGCCAGCGGCCAGGGGGAGCGCACTGAAGCTTTCTTT,CASGQGERTEAFF
few,TRBV4-2,TRBJ1-2,.,TGTGCCAGCAGCCAAGATCGGACAGCACATGGCTACACCTTC,CASSQDRTAHGYTF
.,TRBV5-6,TRBJ2-5,.,TGTGCCAGCAGCTTGCCCGGACAGCAAGAGACCCAGTACTTC,CASSLPGQQETQYF
.,TRBV11-2,TRBJ2-1,.,TGTGCCAGCAGGGATTGGTCGAAGAAATACAATGAGCAGTTCTTC,CASRDWSKKYNEQFF
.,TRBV6-5,TRBJ2-3,.,TGTGCCAGCAGATTGACTTTATCCACAGATACGCAGTATTTT,CASRLTLSTDTQYF
.,TRBV6-4,TRBJ1-1,TRBD1,TGTGCCAGCAGTGACGTGCCAGGGGGCACTGAAGCTTTCTTT,CASSDVPGGTEAFF
.,TRBV3-1/TRBV3-2,TRBJ1-2,.,TGTGCCAGCAGCCTCCCCGGGGGGCCGCGGTATGGCTACACCTTC,CASSLPGGPRYGYTF
.,TRBV5-1,TRBJ2-1,TRBD2,TGCGCCAGCAGCTTGGACTCACTAGCGCGTAGCTCCTACAATGAGCAGTTCTTC,CASSLDSLARSSYNEQFF
.,TRBV5-1,TRBJ2-5,.,TGCGCCAGCAGCGGACGGCCCCGGGGGGCCGAAGAGACCCAGTACTTC,CASSGRPRGAEETQYF
.,TRBV11-3,TRBJ1-1,.,TGTGCCAGCAGCTTAGGGGAGACAAGCGAAGCTTTCTTT,CASSLGETSEAFF
.,TRBV2,TRBJ2-1,TRBD1,TGTGCCAGCAGTGAGACAGGGGACGCCTACAATGAGCAGTTCTTC,CASSETGDAYNEQFF
.,TRBV3-1/TRBV3-2,TRBJ2-7,TRBD2,TGTGCCAGCAGCCAAACTAGCGGGCTCTACGAGCAGTACTTC,CASSQTSGLYEQYF
.,TRBV10-3,TRBJ2-5,TRBD2,TGTGCCATCAGTCAGGGACTAGCGGAAGAGACCCAGTACTTC,CAISQGLAEETQYF
.,TRBV3-1/TRBV3-2,TRBJ1-4,.,TGTGCCAGCAGCCGCAGGTTCAGGGATGAAAAACTGTTTTTT,CASSRRFRDEKLFF
.,TRBV4-2,TRBJ1-4,.,TGTGCCAGCAGCCAAGGCAGGGATGAAAAACTGTTTTTT,CASSQGRDEKLFF
.,TRBV11-2,TRBJ1-3,.,TGTGCCAGCAGCTTAGTAGGCCCAGCCAGCTCTGGAAACACCATATATTTT,CASSLVGPASSGNTIYF
.,TRBV5-1,TRBJ2-5,.,TGCGCCAGCAGCTTCAGAGACCTCCAAGAGACCCAGTACTTC,CASSFRDLQETQYF
few,TRBV7-9,TRBJ1-2,.,TGTGCCAGCAGCTATCACAGTGGATTTGAGTATGGCTACACCTTC,CASSYHSGFEYGYTF
.,TRBV12-1,TRBJ2-7,.,TGTGCCAGCAGCTTTTGGGCCCATTGGGGACAGGGGTATGTCGAGCAGTACTTC,CASSFWAHWGQGYVEQYF
.,TRBV30,TRBJ1-3,.,TGTGCCCGTCAGACGGGTAACTCTGGAAACACCATATATTTT,CARQTGNSGNTIYF
.,TRBV28,TRBJ2-7,TRBD1,TGTGCCAGCAGTTTAAGGCCTGGGACAGTCTTATCCGGCGAGCAGTACTTC,CASSLRPGTVLSGEQYF
.,TRBV5-6,TRBJ2-7,.,TGTGCCAGCAGCTCAGACTACGAGCAGTACTTC,CASSSDYEQYF
few,TRBV24-1,TRBJ2-2,TRBD1,TGTGCCACCAGTGCGGGACAGACAGACACCGGGGAGCTGTTTTTT,CATSAGQTDTGELFF
.,TRBV6-5,TRBJ1-6,.,TGTGGATCAAGCGGGGGGCAGGGAAGACGATCACCCCTCCACTTT,CGSSGGQGRRSPLHF
.,TRBV27,TRBJ2-7,TRBD2,TGTGCCAGCAGTTCCCTTACGGGAGGGAACTACGAGCAGTACTTC,CASSSLTGGNYEQYF
.,TRBV20-1,TRBJ1-2,.,TGCAGTGGCCGCGAGGACAGACACTACACCTTC,CSGREDRHYTF
.,TRBV2,TRBJ2-1,TRBD2,TGTGCCAGGGGCACCGGGACTAGCGGCAATGAGCAGTTCTTC,CARGTGTSGNEQFF
.,TRBV11-3,TRBJ1-5,.,TGTGCCAGCAGCTTAGATCTTGATCAGCCCCAGCATTTT,CASSLDLDQPQHF
.,TRBV2,TRBJ2-5,.,TGTGCCAGCAGCGGACTGGAGACCCAGTACTTC,CASSGLETQYF
.,TRBV5-4,TRBJ2-1,TRBD2,TGTGCCAGCAGCTCTGCCAGGGGGACTAGCCCCTACAATGAGCAGTTCTTC,CASSSARGTSPYNEQFF
.,TRBV19,TRBJ1-5,.,TGTGCCAGTAGTATTGGTGTCAATCAGCCCCAGCATTTT,CASSIGVNQPQHF
.,TRBV6-5,TRBJ2-7,TRBD1,TGTGCCAGCAGAGGGACAGGCGATACCTACGAGCAGTACTTC,CASRGTGDTYEQYF
.,TRBV7-3,TRBJ2-7,.,TGTGCCAGCAGCCCCAATCCCCCCTACGAGCAGTACTTC,CASSPNPPYEQYF
.,TRBV2,TRBJ1-2,.,TGTGCCAGCAGAGGGAATCAAGGGGTTGGCTATGGCTACACCTTC,CASRGNQGVGYGYTF
once,TRBV5-1,TRBJ2-6,TRBD1,TGCGCCAGCAGCAGGACAGGTGCTGGGGCCAACGTCCTGACTTTC,CASSRTGAGANVLTF
.,TRBV9,TRBJ2-3,TRBD2,TGTGCCAGCAGCGTAGGAGTGCTAGCGGGAGTGCGGACAGATACGCAGTATTTT,CASSVGVLAGVRTDTQYF
.,TRBV14,TRBJ2-5,TRBD2,TGTGCCAGCAGCCAAGATTTAGCGGGAGCCCAAGAGACCCAGTACTTC,CASSQDLAGAQETQYF
.,TRBV3-1/TRBV3-2,TRBJ2-5,TRBD2,TGTGCCAGCAGCCATACTAGCGGGGGGTTGGTAGAGACCCAGTACTTC,CASSHTSGGLVETQYF
.,TRBV5-6,TRBJ2-7,.,TGTGCCAGCAGCTCCGCGCCAGCGGGCGAGCAGTACTTC,CASSSAPAGEQYF
.,TRBV9,TRBJ2-7,.,TGTGCCAGCAGCGTAGACGCCCGGGTCGGCGAGCAGTACTTC,CASSVDARVGEQYF
.,TRBV25-1,TRBJ2-2,.,TGTGCCAGCATGAGCCTGAGGGCCGGGGAGCTGTTTTTT,CASMSLRAGELFF
.,TRBV3-1/TRBV3-2,TRBJ1-4,.,TGTGCCAGCAGCCAAGACGGGGGGTTTACTGAAAAACTGTTTTTT,CASSQDGGFTEKLFF
.,TRBV15,TRBJ1-2,TRBD1,TGTGCCACCAGCAGAGATGACAGGGCCGATAGGGATGGCTACACCTTC,CATSRDDRADRDGYTF
.,TRBV19,TRBJ1-5,.,TGTGCCAGTACCACAATGACAGGCTCTAATCAGCCCCAGCATTTT,CASTTMTGSNQPQHF
.,TRBV6-4,TRBJ2-1,.,TGTGCCAGCAGTGTCCGGGACACCTCCTACAATGAGCAGTTCTTC,CASSVRDTSYNEQFF
.,TRBV19,TRBJ1-1,.,TGTGCCACCAGGGATCCGAGTACGAACACTGAAGCTTTCTTT,CATRDPSTNTEAFF